A selection of T cell receptor beta chains follows, all from one sample in a study of T-cell reconstitution after alpha-beta-depleted transplantation in children. One entry per CDR3 protein results from TCRdb running MiXCR on the PCR reads. There are hundreds of thousands of distinct CDR3 sequences in the sample; 9.5% to 10% occur only once, and around 10% lies in the top ten. Sequenced material: PBMCs from the stem cell graft donor, taken from the stem cell graft. The receptors were sampled from a human donor who donated a stem cell graft to a child with SCID. Both conserved end residues are part of each CDR3. Each record gives: V gene, D gene, clone size, CDR3 protein. The D gene is left open where the match is weak. For some rows the clone size is stated as once, few or many, or as a class when expanded; others skip it.

TRBV12-3/TRBV12-4 | TRBD1 | many | CASSNRGFRTEAFF
TRBV7-9 | - | many | CASSSLAQGRTYEQYF
TRBV2 | - | - | CASSEAGVSNQPQHF
TRBV29-1 | - | many | CSVEEITDYNEQFF
TRBV19 | - | few | CASSVRDNQPQHF
TRBV6-5 | - | - | CASSYSGYTEAFF
TRBV5-6 | TRBD1 | few | CASSDPGGTFDGYTF
TRBV12-3/TRBV12-4 | - | few | CASSSPRRDQIYEQYF
TRBV7-9 | - | - | CASSLEISSGNTIYF
TRBV7-8 | - | - | CASSLNRFGSSYEQYF
TRBV7-9 | - | few | CASSSGKVNSNQPQHF
TRBV4-1 | - | - | CASSQDSRELFF
TRBV5-6 | TRBD1 | few | CASSLYRGLGYTF
TRBV20-1 | - | few | CSARDPKAILNHEQFF
TRBV6-1 | TRBD2 | many | CATVAGVTGELFF
TRBV12-3/TRBV12-4 | TRBD1 | many | CASSLGQGGWNEQFF
TRBV20-1 | - | - | CSARGGGSNTGELFF